The subject of this entry is one T cell receptor (beta chain). Its target is not known. TCRdb keeps only in-frame clones here, not all; method: immunoSEQ multiplex PCR. The sample lists over 50,000 clones, about 87% occurring once. This specimen comes from a study of a mutant IDH1 vaccine in newly diagnosed glioma. Study-level information: In weeks 1, 3, 5, 7, 11, 15, 19 and 23, patients were vaccinated. Patients previously underwent radiotherapy, temozolomide, or both, and most underwent both. First vaccine doses came 4-6 weeks after radiotherapy alone, or with temozolomide cycles.

Germline values: CDR1 ENHRY, CDR2 SYGVKD. V was clipped by 10 bases and J by 3 bases; unmatched bases: 11. This CDR3 has 15 residues. Time point described: week 5, during vaccination. With topical imiquimod, each dose of the vaccine consisted of 300 ug of mutant IDH1 20-mer peptide. V usage is TRBV10-3 and J usage is TRBJ1-1; 10 bases are shared with TRBD1. This TCR came from a woman in her forties with glioma. This specimen was PBMCs, taken from a glioma patient whose treatment included an IDH1 peptide vaccine. The CDR3 coding sequence is TGTGCCACGGACTCGACCGGGACAGGGGACACTGAAGCTTTCTTT. It is translated as CATDSTGTGDTEAFF.